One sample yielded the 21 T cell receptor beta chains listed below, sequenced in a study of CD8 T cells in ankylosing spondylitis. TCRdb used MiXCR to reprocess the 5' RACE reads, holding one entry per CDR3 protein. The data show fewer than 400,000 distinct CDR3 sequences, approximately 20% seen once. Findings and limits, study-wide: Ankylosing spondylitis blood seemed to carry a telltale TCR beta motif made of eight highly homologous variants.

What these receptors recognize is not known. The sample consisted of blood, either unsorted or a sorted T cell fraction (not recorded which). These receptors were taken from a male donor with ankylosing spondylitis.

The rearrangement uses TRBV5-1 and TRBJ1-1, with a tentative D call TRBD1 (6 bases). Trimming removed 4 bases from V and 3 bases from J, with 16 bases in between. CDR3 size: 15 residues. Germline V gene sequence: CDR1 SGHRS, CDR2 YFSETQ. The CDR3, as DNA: TGCGCCAGCAGCCCCGGGACACAGGACCACACTGAAGCTTTCTTT. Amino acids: CASSPGTQDHTEAFF.

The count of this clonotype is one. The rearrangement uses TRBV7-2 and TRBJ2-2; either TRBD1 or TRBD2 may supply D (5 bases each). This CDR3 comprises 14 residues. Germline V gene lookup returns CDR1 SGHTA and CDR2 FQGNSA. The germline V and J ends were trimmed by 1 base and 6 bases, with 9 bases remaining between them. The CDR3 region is CASSLVLGAGELFF. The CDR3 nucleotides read TGTGCCAGCAGCTTAGTGTTGGGGGCCGGGGAGCTGTTTTTT.

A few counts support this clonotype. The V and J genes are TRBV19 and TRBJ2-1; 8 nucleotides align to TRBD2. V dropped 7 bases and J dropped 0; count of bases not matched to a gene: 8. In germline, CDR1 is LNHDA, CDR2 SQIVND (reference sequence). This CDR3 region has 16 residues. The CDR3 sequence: CASTAGGRSSYNEQFF. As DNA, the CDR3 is TGTGCCAGTACCGCGGGAGGTCGGAGCTCCTACAATGAGCAGTTCTTC. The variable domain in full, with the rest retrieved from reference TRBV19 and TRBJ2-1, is DGGITQSPKYLFRKEGQNVTLSCEQNLNHDAMYWYRQDPGQGLRLIYYSQIVNDFQKGDIAEGYSVSREKKESFPLTVTSAQKNPTAFYLCASTAGGRSSYNEQFFGPGTRLTVL.

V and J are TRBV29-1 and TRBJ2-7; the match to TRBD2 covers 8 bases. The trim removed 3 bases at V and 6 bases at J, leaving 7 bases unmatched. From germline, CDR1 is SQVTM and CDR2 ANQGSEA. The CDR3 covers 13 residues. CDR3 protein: CSVDGRALGEQYF. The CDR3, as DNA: TGCAGCGTTGACGGGAGGGCCTTAGGCGAGCAGTACTTC.

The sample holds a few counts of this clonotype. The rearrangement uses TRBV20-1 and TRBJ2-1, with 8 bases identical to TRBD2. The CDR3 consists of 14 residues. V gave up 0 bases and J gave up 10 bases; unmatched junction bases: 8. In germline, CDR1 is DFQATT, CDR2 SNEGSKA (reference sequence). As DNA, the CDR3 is TGCAGTGCTAGAGAAGTTAGCGGGGTTGGGGAGCAGTTCTTC. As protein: CSAREVSGVGEQFF.

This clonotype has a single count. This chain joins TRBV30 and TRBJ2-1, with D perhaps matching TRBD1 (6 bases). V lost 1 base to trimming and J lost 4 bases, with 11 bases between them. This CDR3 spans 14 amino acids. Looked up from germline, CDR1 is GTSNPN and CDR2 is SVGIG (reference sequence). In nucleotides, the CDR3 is TGTGCCTGGAGTGGTACAGGGTCGTACAATGAGCAGTTCTTC. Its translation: CAWSGTGSYNEQFF.

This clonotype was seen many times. CDR3 loop: CSARISGRDTQYF. Written as DNA, the CDR3 is TGCAGTGCTAGAATCAGCGGGAGGGATACGCAGTATTTT. The chain has TRBV20-1 and TRBJ2-3, with 9 bases aligning to TRBD2. V gave up 2 bases and J gave up 6 bases; unmatched junction bases: 3. Germline V gene data show CDR1 as DFQATT and CDR2 as SNEGSKA (reference sequence). The CDR3 is 13 residues long.

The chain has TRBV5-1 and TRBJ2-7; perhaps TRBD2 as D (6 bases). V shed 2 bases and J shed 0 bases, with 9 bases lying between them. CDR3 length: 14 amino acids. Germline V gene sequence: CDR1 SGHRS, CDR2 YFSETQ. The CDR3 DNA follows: TGCGCCAGCAGCTTCTGGCGGGACTCCTACGAGCAGTACTTC. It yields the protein CASSFWRDSYEQYF.

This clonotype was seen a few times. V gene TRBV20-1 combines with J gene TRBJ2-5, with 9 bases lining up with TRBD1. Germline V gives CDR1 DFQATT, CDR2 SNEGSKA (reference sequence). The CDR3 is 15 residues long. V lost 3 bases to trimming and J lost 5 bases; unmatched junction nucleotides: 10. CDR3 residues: CSARGPQGAQETQYF. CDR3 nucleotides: TGCAGTGCTAGGGGACCACAGGGGGCGCAGGAGACCCAGTACTTC.

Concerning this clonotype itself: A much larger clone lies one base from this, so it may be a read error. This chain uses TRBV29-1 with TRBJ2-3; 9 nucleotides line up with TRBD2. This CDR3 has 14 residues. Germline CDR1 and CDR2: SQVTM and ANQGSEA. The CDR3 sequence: CSVVRGRARDTQCF. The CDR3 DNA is TGCAGCGTTGTTCGCGGGAGGGCCAGAGATACGCAGTGTTTT.

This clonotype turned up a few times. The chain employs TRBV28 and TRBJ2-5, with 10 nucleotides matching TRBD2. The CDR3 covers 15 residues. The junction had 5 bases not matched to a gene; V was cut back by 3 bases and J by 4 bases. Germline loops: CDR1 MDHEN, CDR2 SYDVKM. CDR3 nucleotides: TGTGCCAGCAGTTTCGGGCTAGCGGGAGCAGAGACCCAGTACTTC. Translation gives CASSFGLAGAETQYF.

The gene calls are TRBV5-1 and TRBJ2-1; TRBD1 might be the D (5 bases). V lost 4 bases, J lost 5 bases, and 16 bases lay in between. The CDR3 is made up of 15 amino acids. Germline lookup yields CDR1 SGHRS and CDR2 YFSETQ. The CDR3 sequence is CASSTARTKNNEQFF. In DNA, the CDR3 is TGCGCCAGCAGCACGGCCCGGACAAAAAACAATGAGCAGTTCTTC.

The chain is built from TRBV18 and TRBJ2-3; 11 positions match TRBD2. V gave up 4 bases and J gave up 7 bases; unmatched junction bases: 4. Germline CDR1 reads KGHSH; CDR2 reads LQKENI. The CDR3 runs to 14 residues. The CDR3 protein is CASSQTSGSYTQYF. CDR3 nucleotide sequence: TGTGCCAGCTCACAAACTAGCGGGAGCTATACGCAGTATTTT.

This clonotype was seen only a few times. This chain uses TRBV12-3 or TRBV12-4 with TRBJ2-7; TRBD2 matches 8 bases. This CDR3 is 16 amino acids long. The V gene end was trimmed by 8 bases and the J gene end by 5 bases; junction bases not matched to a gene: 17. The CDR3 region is CASLVSLAARHDEQYF. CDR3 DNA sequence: TGTGCCAGCTTGGTTTCACTAGCGGCGAGGCACGACGAGCAGTACTTC.

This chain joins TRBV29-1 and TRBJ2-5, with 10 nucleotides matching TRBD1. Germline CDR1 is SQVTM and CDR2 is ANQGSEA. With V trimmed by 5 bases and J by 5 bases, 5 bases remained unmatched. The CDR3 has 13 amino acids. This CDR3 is CSVLGQGSETQYF. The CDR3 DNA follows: TGCAGCGTTCTGGGACAGGGGTCGGAGACCCAGTACTTC.

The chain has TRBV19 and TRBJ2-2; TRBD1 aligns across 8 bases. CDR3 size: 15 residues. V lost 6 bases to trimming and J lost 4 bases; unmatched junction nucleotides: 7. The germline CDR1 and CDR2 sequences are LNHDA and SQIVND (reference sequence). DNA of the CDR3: TGTGCCAGTAGCCAGGGGGCGGCGGGCACCGGGGAGCTGTTTTTT. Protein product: CASSQGAAGTGELFF.

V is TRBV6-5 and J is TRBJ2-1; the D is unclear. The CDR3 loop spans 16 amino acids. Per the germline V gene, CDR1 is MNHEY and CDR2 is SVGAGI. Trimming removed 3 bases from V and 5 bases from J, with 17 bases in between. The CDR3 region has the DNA TGTGCCAGCAGTTATTCCTACTCCCACACACACAATGAGCAGTTCTTC. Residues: CASSYSYSHTHNEQFF.

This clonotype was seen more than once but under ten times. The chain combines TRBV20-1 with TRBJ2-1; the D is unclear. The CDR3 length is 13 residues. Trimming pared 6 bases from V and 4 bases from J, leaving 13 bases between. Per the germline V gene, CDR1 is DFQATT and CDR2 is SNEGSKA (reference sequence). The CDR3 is CSARWGLYNEQFF. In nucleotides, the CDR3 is TGCAGTGCCCGTTGGGGATTATACAATGAGCAGTTCTTC.

The chain's CDR3 is CSAGTVGQDYNEQFF. The CDR3 coding sequence is TGCAGTGCGGGTACTGTTGGGCAAGACTACAATGAGCAGTTCTTC. The chain employs TRBV20-1 and TRBJ2-1; D is undetermined. Germline V gives CDR1 DFQATT, CDR2 SNEGSKA (reference sequence). This CDR3 region has 15 residues. Trimming left V 6 bases short and J 3 bases short, with 18 bases between.

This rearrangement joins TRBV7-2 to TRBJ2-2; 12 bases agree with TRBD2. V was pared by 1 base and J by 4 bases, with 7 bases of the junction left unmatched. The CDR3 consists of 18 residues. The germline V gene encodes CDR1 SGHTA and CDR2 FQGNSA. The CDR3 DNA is TGTGCCAGCAGCTTAGTGCGGACTAGCGGGACGGGCACCGGGGAGCTGTTTTTT. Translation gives CASSLVRTSGTGTGELFF.

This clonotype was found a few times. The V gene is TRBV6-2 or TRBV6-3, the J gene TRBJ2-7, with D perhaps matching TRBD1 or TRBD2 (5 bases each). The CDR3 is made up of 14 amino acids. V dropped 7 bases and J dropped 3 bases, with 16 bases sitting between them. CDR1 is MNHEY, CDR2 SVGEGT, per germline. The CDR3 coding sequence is TGTGCCAGCACCCAGGGACCCCACTACTACGAGCAGTACTTC. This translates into CASTQGPHYYEQYF.